This T cell receptor beta chain was recovered during a study of molecular identifiers for immune sequencing clone quantification. Study observations and caveats: Same-barcode identical TCR molecules could make highly expanded clones look smaller than they are.

V lost 2 bases, J lost 4 bases, and 13 bases stayed unmatched. The germline CDR1 and CDR2 sequences are SGHVS and FNYEAQ. This CDR3 has 18 amino acids. Methods described previously, with TCR primers listed, were used for bulk TCR libraries. TCRdb re-called the PCR reads through MiXCR, storing one row per CDR3 protein. The sample has around 470,000 distinct CDR3 sequences; about 25% are singletons. This clonotype appeared a few times. Its antigen remains unidentified. Sequencing was done on a sample of naive CD8+ T cells from blood, with Jurkat cell RNA spiked in. Subset described: FACS-sorted CD8+CD4-CCR7+CD45RA+ naive T cells. The sequence was collected from a human donor in good health. Some libraries in this study had Jurkat cell RNA spiked in. The rearrangement uses TRBV7-6 and TRBJ2-3; the match to TRBD2 covers 9 bases. This CDR3 is CASSLTAGAGGPADTQYF. The CDR3 DNA reads as TGTGCCAGCAGCTTAACGGCCGGGGCGGGGGGGCCGGCAGATACGCAGTATTTT.